The 26 T cell receptor beta chains reported below all come from one sample, sequenced in a study of shared clonotypes between healthy human individuals. Sequenced by immunoSEQ multiplex PCR; TCRdb stores in-frame clones only, minus some. This sample yields about 710,000 clones, of which approximately 73% are seen a single time; around 2% belongs to the top ten. Sample: memory CD4+ T cells sorted from blood. As for subset: CD45RA-negative fraction. Receptor source: a woman aged 25 to 39 in good health.

The genes are TRBV29-1 and TRBJ2-7; 7 bases map to TRBD1. CDR3 size: 14 residues. Germline V gene sequence: CDR1 SQVTM, CDR2 ANQGSEA. V shed 6 bases, J shed 1 base, and the junction held 9 bases outside the gene matches. The CDR3 nucleotides are TGCAGCGTCCGCTTACAGGGGACGTCCTACGAGCAGTACTTC. Its protein product is CSVRLQGTSYEQYF.

The chain uses TRBV4-2 and TRBJ2-7, with 9 nucleotides matching TRBD1. V dropped 5 bases and J dropped 3; count of bases not matched to a gene: 11. The germline gives CDR1 LGHNA, CDR2 YNFKEQ. The CDR3 loop spans 16 amino acids. CDR3 region: CASSLGTGGRFYEQYF. The CDR3 nucleotides are TGTGCCAGCAGCTTGGGTACAGGGGGCAGATTCTACGAGCAGTACTTC.

The V call is TRBV19, the J call TRBJ2-3; D ambiguous. The CDR3 covers 14 residues. V was trimmed by 3 bases and J by 0 bases, leaving 7 bases between them. CDR1 and CDR2 (germline): LNHDA, SQIVND (reference sequence). The CDR3 sequence is CASSIRSSTDTQYF. The CDR3 DNA sequence: TGTGCCAGTAGTATCAGGAGTAGCACAGATACGCAGTATTTT.

The V and J genes are TRBV29-1 and TRBJ1-2, with D perhaps matching TRBD1 (6 bases). V lost 4 bases to trimming and J lost 6 bases, with 21 bases between them. The CDR3 has 15 amino acids. Germline values: CDR1 SQVTM, CDR2 ANQGSEA. CDR3 amino acids: CSVGDEQGWRDGYTF. CDR3 nucleotide sequence: TGCAGCGTTGGGGATGAACAGGGTTGGAGGGATGGCTACACCTTC.

V gene TRBV9 combines with J gene TRBJ2-1; D possibly corresponds to TRBD1 (6 bases). CDR3 length: 15 amino acids. Trimming took off 3 bases at V and 0 bases at J, with 10 bases between the two ends. Germline loops: CDR1 SGDLS, CDR2 YYNGEE. CDR3 sequence (DNA): TGTGCCAGCAGCGCCAACAGGGTCTCCTACAATGAGCAGTTCTTC. It is translated as CASSANRVSYNEQFF.

The rearrangement joins TRBV27 to TRBJ2-1; the D gene is possibly TRBD2 (5 bases). This CDR3 is 15 amino acids long. V was clipped by 9 bases and J by 0 bases, with 15 bases between them. CDR1 and CDR2 (germline): MNHEY, SMNVEV (reference sequence). The CDR3: CASQMDFSSYNEQFF. The CDR3 bases are TGTGCCAGTCAGATGGACTTTAGCTCCTACAATGAGCAGTTCTTC.

The chain couples TRBV15 to TRBJ2-7, with TRBD1 matching 7 bases. V gave up 6 bases and J gave up 2 bases; unmatched junction bases: 7. CDR1 LNHNV and CDR2 YYDKDF come from the germline V gene (reference sequence). This CDR3 comprises 14 residues. The CDR3 protein is CATSRDSVTYEQYF. Here the CDR3 DNA reads TGTGCCACCAGTCGGGACAGCGTTACCTACGAGCAGTACTTC.

This clone was observed a single time. The rearrangement joins TRBV10-3 to TRBJ1-4; 10 nucleotides align to TRBD1. The ends lost 10 bases at V and 6 bases at J; junction bases unmatched: 14. The CDR3 runs 16 residues. Germline values: CDR1 ENHRY, CDR2 SYGVKD. The CDR3 here is CATQVGPGQGYEKLFF. DNA for the CDR3: TGTGCCACCCAAGTGGGACCGGGACAGGGGTATGAAAAACTGTTTTTT.

This clone was seen just once. The chain combines TRBV2 with TRBJ2-4, with 7 bases aligning to TRBD2. The CDR3 sequence is 11 residues long. V was clipped by 7 bases and J by 9 bases; unmatched bases: 3. The germline gives CDR1 SNHLY, CDR2 FYNNEI. In nucleotides, the CDR3 is TGTGCCAGCACCGGGAGGTCCATTCAGTACTTC. Translating it yields CASTGRSIQYF. The entire variable domain, with the rest obtained from reference TRBV2 and TRBJ2-4, is as follows: EPEVTQTPSHQVTQMGQEVILRCVPISNHLYFYWYRQILGQKVEFLVSFYNNEISEKSEIFDDQFSVERPDGSNFTLKIRSTKLEDSAMYFCASTGRSIQYFGAGTRLSVL.

The chain recombines TRBV14 with TRBJ1-2; a weak D match, TRBD1 (5 bases). The CDR3 loop spans 16 amino acids. Germline CDR1 and CDR2: SGHDN and FVKESK. Trimming cost V 6 bases and J 0 bases, with 17 bases left between them. CDR3 nucleotides: TGTGCCAGCAGTCCCGGACACCTCCTATCTAACTATGGCTACACCTTC. Its translation: CASSPGHLLSNYGYTF.

This clone was picked up one time. The chain is built from TRBV5-1 and TRBJ2-3, with unresolved D. V was trimmed by 4 bases and J by 8 bases, leaving 11 bases between them. CDR3 size: 12 residues. In germline, CDR1 is SGHRS, CDR2 YFSETQ. The CDR3 sequence: CASSPPHGTQYF. CDR3 bases: TGCGCCAGCAGCCCACCCCACGGTACGCAGTATTTT.

In its sample, this clone was seen a few times. The rearrangement links TRBV30 to TRBJ2-7; TRBD1 agrees at 7 bases. The J segment lost 3 bases and the V segment lost 2 bases, leaving 10 bases of the junction unmatched. The CDR3 runs 15 residues. Germline assignment: CDR1 GTSNPN and CDR2 SVGIG (reference sequence). CDR3 DNA sequence: TGTGCCTGGAGTTCCTCCCCGGCAGGGGGCTACGAGCAGTACTTC. Encoded protein: CAWSSSPAGGYEQYF.

This sequence joins TRBV6-6 and TRBJ2-7, with 7 bases identical to TRBD2. The CDR3 runs to 15 residues. Germline lookup yields CDR1 MNHNY and CDR2 SVGAGI (reference sequence). Losses at the gene ends were 6 bases for V and 2 bases for J; bases not matched to a gene: 10. The CDR3 nucleotides are TGTGCCAGCAGCCACGGTCCTAGCGGCACCTACGAGCAGTACTTC. The encoded protein is CASSHGPSGTYEQYF.

The CDR3 bases are TGTGCCATCAGTGAACCGGGACAGGGGCGAATTGAAGCTTTCTTT. Residues: CAISEPGQGRIEAFF. V and J are TRBV10-3 and TRBJ1-1, with 10 bases lining up with TRBD1. Looked up from germline, CDR1 is ENHRY and CDR2 is SYGVKD. The V and J ends lost 3 bases and 7 bases, in that order; junction bases with no gene match: 8. The CDR3 runs 15 residues.

The chain joins TRBV5-6 to TRBJ1-1; D not certain. Trimming left V 1 base short and J 4 bases short, with 8 bases between. The germline V gene has CDR1 SGHDT and CDR2 YYEEEE. The CDR3 totals 13 residues. The CDR3 region is CASSLTPGTEAFF. In DNA, the CDR3 is TGTGCCAGCAGCTTGACTCCGGGCACTGAAGCTTTCTTT. Complete variable domain (other parts from reference TRBV5-6 and TRBJ1-1): DAGVTQSPTHLIKTRGQQVTLRCSPKSGHDTVSWYQQALGQGPQFIFQYYEEEERQRGNFPDRFSGHQFPNYSSELNVNALLLGDSALYLCASSLTPGTEAFFGQGTRLTVV.

With regard to this clone: This same CDR3 is encoded by further DNA sequences in the sample. Written as DNA, the CDR3 is TGCAGCGTTGCCTGGGATACTGAAGCTTTCTTT. Translating gives CSVAWDTEAFF. The rearrangement links TRBV29-1 to TRBJ1-1; no reliable D call. CDR3 length equals 11 residues. Trimming removed 4 bases at V and 5 bases at J, with 8 bases between. Germline V gene data show CDR1 as SQVTM and CDR2 as ANQGSEA.

The chain links TRBV9 to TRBJ2-3; D assignment may be TRBD1 or TRBD2 (8 bases each). V lost 4 bases, J lost 6 bases, and 27 bases lay in between. CDR1 and CDR2 from the germline V gene are SGDLS and YYNGEE. CDR3 length: 18 amino acids. The CDR3 coding sequence is TGTGCCAGCAGCCCCCCGGGAGGGGGGACAGGAAAATTGGATACGCAGTATTTT. This encodes CASSPPGGGTGKLDTQYF.

In the case of this clone: A clone one base away is much larger, so this may be a read error. Other DNA sequences within the sample encode an identical CDR3. V gene TRBV5-1 combines with J gene TRBJ2-1, with 13 bases aligning to TRBD2. The ends lost 4 bases at V and 6 bases at J; junction bases unmatched: 4. This CDR3 is 15 amino acids long. Germline loops: CDR1 SGHRS, CDR2 YFSETQ. The CDR3 region is CASSPGLAGTNEQFF. In nucleotides, the CDR3 is TGCGCCAGCAGCCCGGGACTAGCGGGAACCAATGAGCAGTTCTTC.

This clone was observed a handful of times. Other DNA sequences from this sample encode an identical CDR3 as well. The chain carries TRBV18 and TRBJ1-1; 7 bases align to TRBD1. CDR3 length: 15 residues. Germline V lookup: CDR1 KGHSH, CDR2 LQKENI. The J segment lost 1 base and the V segment lost 4 bases, leaving 6 bases of the junction unmatched. CDR3 nucleotides: TGTGCCAGCTCACGCAACAGGGGTGAGAACACTGAAGCTTTCTTT. Translated, it gives CASSRNRGENTEAFF.

There are a few counts of this clone. Within the sample, other DNA sequences also encode this same CDR3. The V call is TRBV5-6, the J call TRBJ2-3; no clear D. V dropped 4 bases and J dropped 0 bases, with 12 bases sitting between them. This CDR3 contains 15 residues. Per the germline V gene, CDR1 is SGHDT and CDR2 is YYEEEE. CDR3 DNA: TGTGCCAGCAGCCTTGGGCCATCTAGCACAGATACGCAGTATTTT. Protein product: CASSLGPSSTDTQYF. The entire variable domain, with the rest obtained from reference TRBV5-6 and TRBJ2-3, is as follows: DAGVTQSPTHLIKTRGQQVTLRCSPKSGHDTVSWYQQALGQGPQFIFQYYEEEERQRGNFPDRFSGHQFPNYSSELNVNALLLGDSALYLCASSLGPSSTDTQYFGPGTRLTVL.

The chain joins TRBV5-1 to TRBJ1-1; D gene unclear. The CDR3 extends over 15 amino acids. The germline V and J ends were trimmed by 0 bases and 11 bases, with 20 bases remaining between them. Looked up from germline, CDR1 is SGHRS and CDR2 is YFSETQ. The CDR3 bases are TGCGCCAGCAGCTTGGAGCCCGTCGGAGTGGTGAGCGCTTTCTTT. Residues: CASSLEPVGVVSAFF. The variable domain in full, completed from reference TRBV5-1 and TRBJ1-1, reads KAGVTQTPRYLIKTRGQQVTLSCSPISGHRSVSWYQQTPGQGLQFLFEYFSETQRNKGNFPGRFSGRQFSNSRSEMNVSTLELGDSALYLCASSLEPVGVVSAFFGQGTRLTVV.

The rearrangement links TRBV5-1 to TRBJ2-1, with 10 bases lining up with TRBD1. The CDR3 has 17 amino acids. Per the germline V gene, CDR1 is SGHRS and CDR2 is YFSETQ. Trimming took 4 bases from V and 8 from J; bases not matched to a gene: 15. CDR3 bases: TGCGCCAGCAGCCCAACGACAGGGGGCGGTTGGGGCGATGAGCAGTTCTTC. Its translation: CASSPTTGGGWGDEQFF. The complete variable domain, with remaining parts taken from reference TRBV5-1 and TRBJ2-1, reads KAGVTQTPRYLIKTRGQQVTLSCSPISGHRSVSWYQQTPGQGLQFLFEYFSETQRNKGNFPGRFSGRQFSNSRSEMNVSTLELGDSALYLCASSPTTGGGWGDEQFFGPGTRLTVL.

V and J are TRBV7-9 and TRBJ1-2; TRBD1 is a possible D gene (6 bases). V dropped 6 bases and J dropped 6 bases, with 17 bases sitting between them. Germline V CDR1 and CDR2: SEHNR, FQNEAQ (reference sequence). The CDR3 contains 14 residues. The CDR3 sequence: CASRHNTGLDGYTF. The CDR3 coding sequence is TGTGCCAGCAGACACAACACAGGGTTGGATGGCTACACCTTC.

The chain has TRBV5-1 and TRBJ2-1; D is unresolved. The V end was cut by 1 base, the J end by 7 bases, with 15 bases between. Germline CDR1 SGHRS, CDR2 YFSETQ. This CDR3 spans 15 amino acids. Here the CDR3 reads CASSLSTTELNEQFF. The CDR3 nucleotides read TGCGCCAGCAGCTTGTCGACCACTGAATTAAATGAGCAGTTCTTC.

This clone was seen a few times. V usage is TRBV5-1 and J usage is TRBJ2-5, with D maybe TRBD2 (6 bases). V was clipped by 2 bases and J by 1 base, with 15 bases between them. CDR1 SGHRS and CDR2 YFSETQ come from the germline V gene. This CDR3 has 16 residues. The CDR3, as DNA: TGCGCCAGCAGCTTAACCGGGACTGCTTCCCAAGAGACCCAGTACTTC. Translated: CASSLTGTASQETQYF.

The rearrangement joins TRBV4-1 to TRBJ2-7, with 8 nucleotides matching TRBD2. Germline CDR1 MGHRA, CDR2 YSYEKL. This CDR3 region has 17 residues. V was pared by 3 bases and J by 6 bases, with 16 bases of the junction left unmatched. The CDR3 region is CASSQELGAGGPREQYF. The CDR3 DNA is TGCGCCAGCAGCCAGGAGCTTGGGGCGGGAGGCCCACGCGAGCAGTACTTC.